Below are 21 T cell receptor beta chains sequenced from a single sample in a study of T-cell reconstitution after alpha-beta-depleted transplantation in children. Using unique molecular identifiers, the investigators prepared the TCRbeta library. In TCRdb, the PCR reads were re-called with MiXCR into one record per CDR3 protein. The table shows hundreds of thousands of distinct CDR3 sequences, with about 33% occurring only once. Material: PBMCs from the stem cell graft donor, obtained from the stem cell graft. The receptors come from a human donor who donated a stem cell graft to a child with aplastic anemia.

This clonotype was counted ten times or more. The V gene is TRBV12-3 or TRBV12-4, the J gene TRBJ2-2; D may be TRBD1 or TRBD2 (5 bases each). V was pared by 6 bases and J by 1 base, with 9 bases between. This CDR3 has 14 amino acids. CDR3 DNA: TGTGCCAGCAGCCTTGGGGGGAACACCGGGGAGCTGTTTTTT. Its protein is CASSLGGNTGELFF.

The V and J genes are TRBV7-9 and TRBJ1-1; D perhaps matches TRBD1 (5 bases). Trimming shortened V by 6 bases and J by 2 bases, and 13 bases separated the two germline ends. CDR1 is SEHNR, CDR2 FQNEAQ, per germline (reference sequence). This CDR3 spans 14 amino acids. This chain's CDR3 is CASRGPGANTEAFF. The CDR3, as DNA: TGTGCCAGCAGGGGCCCTGGGGCTAACACTGAAGCTTTCTTT.

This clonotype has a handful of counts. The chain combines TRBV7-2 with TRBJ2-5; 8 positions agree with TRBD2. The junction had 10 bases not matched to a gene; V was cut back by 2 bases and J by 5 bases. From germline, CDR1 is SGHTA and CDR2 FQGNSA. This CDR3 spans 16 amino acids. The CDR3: CASSLNGGTRSETQYF. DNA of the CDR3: TGTGCCAGCAGCTTAAATGGCGGGACTAGGAGTGAGACCCAGTACTTC.

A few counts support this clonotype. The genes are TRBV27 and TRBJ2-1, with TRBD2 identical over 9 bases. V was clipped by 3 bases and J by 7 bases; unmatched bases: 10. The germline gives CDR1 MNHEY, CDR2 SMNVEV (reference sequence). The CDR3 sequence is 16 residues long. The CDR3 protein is CASSLYAGGQGNEQFF. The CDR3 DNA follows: TGTGCCAGCAGTTTGTACGCGGGAGGGCAAGGGAATGAGCAGTTCTTC.

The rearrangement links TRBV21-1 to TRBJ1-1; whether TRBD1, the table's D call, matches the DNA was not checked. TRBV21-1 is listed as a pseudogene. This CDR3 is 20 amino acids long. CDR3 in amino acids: CASSKVISSGTAGWDTEAFF. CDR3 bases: TGTGCCAGCAGCAAAGTAATAAGTAGTGGGACAGCTGGCTGGGACACTGAAGCTTTCTTT.

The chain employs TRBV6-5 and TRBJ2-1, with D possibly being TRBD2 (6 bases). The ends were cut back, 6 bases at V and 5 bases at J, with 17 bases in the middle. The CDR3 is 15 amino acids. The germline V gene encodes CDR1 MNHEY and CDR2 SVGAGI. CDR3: CASSSGLRLDNEQFF. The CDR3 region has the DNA TGTGCCAGCAGCTCGGGACTCCGCCTAGACAATGAGCAGTTCTTC.

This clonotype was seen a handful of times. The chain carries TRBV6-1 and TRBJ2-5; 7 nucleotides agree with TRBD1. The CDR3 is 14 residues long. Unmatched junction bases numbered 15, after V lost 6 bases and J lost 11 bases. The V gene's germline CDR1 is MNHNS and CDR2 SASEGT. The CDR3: CASRKPGQTHEQYF. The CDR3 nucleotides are TGTGCCAGCAGGAAGCCGGGACAGACGCATGAGCAGTACTTC.

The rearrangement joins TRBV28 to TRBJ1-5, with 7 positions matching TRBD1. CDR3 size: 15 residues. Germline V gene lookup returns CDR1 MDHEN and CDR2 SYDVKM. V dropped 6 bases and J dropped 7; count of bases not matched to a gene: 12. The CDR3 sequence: CASSPPGQRGQPQHF. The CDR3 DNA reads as TGTGCCAGCAGCCCGCCGGGACAGAGGGGACAGCCCCAGCATTTT.

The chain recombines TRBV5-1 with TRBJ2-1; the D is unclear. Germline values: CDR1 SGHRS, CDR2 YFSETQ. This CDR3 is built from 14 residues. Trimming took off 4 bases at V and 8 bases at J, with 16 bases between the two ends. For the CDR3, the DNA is TGCGCCAGCAGCGACCGGGCCCTGGGCGATGAGCAGTTCTTC. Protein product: CASSDRALGDEQFF. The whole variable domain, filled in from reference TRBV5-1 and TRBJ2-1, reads KAGVTQTPRYLIKTRGQQVTLSCSPISGHRSVSWYQQTPGQGLQFLFEYFSETQRNKGNFPGRFSGRQFSNSRSEMNVSTLELGDSALYLCASSDRALGDEQFFGPGTRLTVL.

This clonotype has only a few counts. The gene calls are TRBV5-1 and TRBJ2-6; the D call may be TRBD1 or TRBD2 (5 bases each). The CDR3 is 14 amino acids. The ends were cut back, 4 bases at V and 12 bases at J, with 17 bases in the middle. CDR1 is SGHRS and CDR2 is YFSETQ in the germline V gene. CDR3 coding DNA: TGCGCCAGCAGCGCTGGGACGGACTCCGGCGTCCTGACTTTC. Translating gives CASSAGTDSGVLTF.

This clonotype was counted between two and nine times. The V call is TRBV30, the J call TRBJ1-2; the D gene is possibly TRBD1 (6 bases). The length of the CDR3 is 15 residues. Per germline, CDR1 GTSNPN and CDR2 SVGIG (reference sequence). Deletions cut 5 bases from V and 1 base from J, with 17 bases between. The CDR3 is CAWETPGHRNYGYTF. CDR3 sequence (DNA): TGTGCCTGGGAAACCCCGGGACACCGTAACTATGGCTACACCTTC.

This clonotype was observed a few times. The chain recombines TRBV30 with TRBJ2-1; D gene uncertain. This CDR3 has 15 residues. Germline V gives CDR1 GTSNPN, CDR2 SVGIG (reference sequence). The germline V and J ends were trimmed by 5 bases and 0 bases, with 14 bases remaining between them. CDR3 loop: CAWQYGVSSYNEQFF. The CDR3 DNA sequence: TGTGCCTGGCAGTACGGAGTTAGCTCCTACAATGAGCAGTTCTTC.

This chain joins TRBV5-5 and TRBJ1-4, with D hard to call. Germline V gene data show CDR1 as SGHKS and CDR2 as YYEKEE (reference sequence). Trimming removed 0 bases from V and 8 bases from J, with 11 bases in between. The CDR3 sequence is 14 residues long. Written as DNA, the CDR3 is TGTGCCAGCAGCTTGGTTTCGAGTCGGGAAAAACTGTTTTTT. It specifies CASSLVSSREKLFF.

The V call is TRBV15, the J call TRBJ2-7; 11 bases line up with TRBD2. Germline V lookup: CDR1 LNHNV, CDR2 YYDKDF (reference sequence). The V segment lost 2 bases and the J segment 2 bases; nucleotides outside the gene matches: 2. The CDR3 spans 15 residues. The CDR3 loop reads CATSRPSGGTYEQYF. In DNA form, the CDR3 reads TGTGCCACCAGCAGACCTAGCGGGGGGACCTACGAGCAGTACTTC.

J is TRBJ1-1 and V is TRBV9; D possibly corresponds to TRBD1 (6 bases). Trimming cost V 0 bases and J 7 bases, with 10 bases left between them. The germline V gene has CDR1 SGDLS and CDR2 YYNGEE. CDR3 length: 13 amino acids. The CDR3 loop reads CASSVGGPYEAFF. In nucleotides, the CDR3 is TGTGCCAGCAGCGTAGGGGGGCCATATGAAGCTTTCTTT.

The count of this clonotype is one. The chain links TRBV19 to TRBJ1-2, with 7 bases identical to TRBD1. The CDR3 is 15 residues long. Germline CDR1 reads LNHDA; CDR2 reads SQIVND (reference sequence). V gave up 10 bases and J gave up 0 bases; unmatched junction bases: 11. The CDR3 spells CATLTRQGSNYGYTF. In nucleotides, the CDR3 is TGTGCCACCCTGACCCGACAGGGCTCTAACTATGGCTACACCTTC.

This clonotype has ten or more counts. The CDR3 sequence: CSALAGGPYNEQFF. DNA of the CDR3: TGCAGTGCTTTAGCGGGAGGGCCCTACAATGAGCAGTTCTTC. The chain carries TRBV20-1 and TRBJ2-1, with TRBD2 identical over 11 bases. Germline lookup yields CDR1 DFQATT and CDR2 SNEGSKA (reference sequence). The CDR3 is 14 amino acids. Germline trimming cut 5 bases from V and 2 bases from J; bases unmatched to any gene: 2.

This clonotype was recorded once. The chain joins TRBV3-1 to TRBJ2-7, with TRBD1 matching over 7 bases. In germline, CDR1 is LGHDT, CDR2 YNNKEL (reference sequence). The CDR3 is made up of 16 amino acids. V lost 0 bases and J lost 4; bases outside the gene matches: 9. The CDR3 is CASSQDRRTGAYEQYV. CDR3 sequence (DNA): TGTGCCAGCAGCCAAGATAGGAGAACAGGGGCTTACGAGCAGTACGTC.

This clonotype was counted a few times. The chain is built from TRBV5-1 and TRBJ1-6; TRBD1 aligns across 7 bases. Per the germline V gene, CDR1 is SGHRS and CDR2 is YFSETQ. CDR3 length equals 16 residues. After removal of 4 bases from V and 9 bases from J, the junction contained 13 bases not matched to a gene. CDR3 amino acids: CASSPGRDRSSSPLHF. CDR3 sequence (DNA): TGCGCCAGCAGCCCTGGGCGGGACAGATCGAGTTCACCCCTCCACTTT.

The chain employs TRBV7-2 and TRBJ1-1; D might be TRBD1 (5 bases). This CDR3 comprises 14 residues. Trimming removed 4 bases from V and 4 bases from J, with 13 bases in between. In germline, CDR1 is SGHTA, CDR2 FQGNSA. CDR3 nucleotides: TGTGCCAGCAGCTGGGGACTTGGGCCCACTGAAGCTTTCTTT. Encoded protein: CASSWGLGPTEAFF.

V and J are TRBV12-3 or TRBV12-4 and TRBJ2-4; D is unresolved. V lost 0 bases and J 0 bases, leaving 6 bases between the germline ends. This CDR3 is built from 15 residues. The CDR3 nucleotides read TGTGCCAGCAGTTTAGCGCGTCCAGCCAAAAACATTCAGTACTTC. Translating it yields CASSLARPAKNIQYF.